The clone carrying this TCR beta chain was counted between two and nine times. Its specificity is not known. The data stem from a study of response to subunit inactivated influenza vaccine. TCRdb ran MiXCR on the RT-PCR reads and lists one entry per CDR3 protein. This table has about 500,000 distinct CDR3 sequences, about 17% appearing once. Study-wide results and caveats: It was the authors' suggestion that each seasonal influenza vaccination recruits few new T cells.

The receptor comes from a man between 50 and 69 years old who received an inactivated influenza vaccine. This sample comprised CD4+ T cells sorted from PBMCs, obtained less than 30 months after vaccination.

As DNA, the CDR3 is TGCGCCAGCGGGCTCGGGGGGGCCATGTACGAGCAGTACTTC. Its protein is CASGLGGAMYEQYF. The chain couples TRBV5-1 to TRBJ2-7; 8 bases map to TRBD2. Germline CDR1 and CDR2: SGHRS and YFSETQ. The CDR3 extends over 14 amino acids. J lost 4 bases, V lost 7 bases, and 10 bases had no gene match.